The 27 T cell receptor beta chains below all came from one sample that was sequenced in a study of PD-L1 blockade in urothelial cancer. Clones were read by immunoSEQ multiplex PCR, and TCRdb kept only the in-frame ones, dropping some. The profile covers 50,000 or so clones, with roughly 80% appearing a single time and over 1% taken by the ten largest. The time point here: pretreatment peripheral blood. The sample here was PBMCs, taken around atezolizumab (anti-PD-L1) treatment. The receptors come from a man aged 45-65 years with urothelial cancer.

The chain has TRBV7-9 and TRBJ2-7; tentatively, D is TRBD1 (6 bases). V lost 5 bases and J 5 bases, leaving 19 bases between the germline ends. This CDR3 spans 15 amino acids. Germline V gene lookup returns CDR1 SEHNR and CDR2 FQNEAQ (reference sequence). In nucleotides, the CDR3 is TGTGCCAGCAGCGCAAGGTCCCCCAAGGGGGACGAGCAGTACTTC. Protein: CASSARSPKGDEQYF.

The chain carries TRBV27 and TRBJ1-2, with D possibly matching TRBD1 (6 bases). Germline assignment: CDR1 MNHEY and CDR2 SMNVEV (reference sequence). The CDR3 totals 15 residues. Trimming pared 7 bases from V and 0 bases from J, leaving 15 bases between. The DNA of the CDR3 is TGTGCCAGCACCCTCCAGGGGAGGGCTAACTATGGCTACACCTTC. It encodes CASTLQGRANYGYTF.

The gene calls are TRBV6-1 and TRBJ1-4, with 10 nucleotides matching TRBD1. Germline lookup yields CDR1 MNHNS and CDR2 SASEGT. Unmatched junction bases numbered 6, after V lost 4 bases and J lost 4 bases. This CDR3 has 16 residues. The CDR3 region has the DNA TGTGCCAGCAGTGTCGACAGGGGGCTACTTAATGAAAAACTGTTTTTT. Translating gives CASSVDRGLLNEKLFF.

The chain carries TRBV28 and TRBJ1-5; 9 bases fit TRBD1. There are 19 residues in the CDR3. Germline-derived CDR1 and CDR2 are MDHEN and SYDVKM. V was clipped by 5 bases and J by 3 bases; unmatched bases: 17. CDR3 DNA sequence: TGTGCCAGCAGTGTCCGGAAACCCGGGACAGGGATCAACAATCAGCCCCAGCATTTT. Protein: CASSVRKPGTGINNQPQHF. The full variable domain, with the rest looked up from reference TRBV28 and TRBJ1-5, is DVKVTQSSRYLVKRTGEKVFLECVQDMDHENMFWYRQDPGLGLRLIYFSYDVKMKEKGDIPEGYSVSREKKERFSLILESASTNQTSMYLCASSVRKPGTGINNQPQHFGDGTRLSIL.

This rearrangement joins TRBV7-9 to TRBJ1-2; 8 bases align to TRBD1. The CDR3 loop spans 16 amino acids. The trim removed 7 bases at V and 0 bases at J, leaving 10 bases unmatched. Germline V lookup: CDR1 SEHNR, CDR2 FQNEAQ (reference sequence). The CDR3 region is CASTMDRERPNYGYTF. CDR3 sequence (DNA): TGTGCCAGCACCATGGACAGGGAAAGGCCTAACTATGGCTACACCTTC.

This clone occurred a few times. V and J are TRBV5-4 and TRBJ2-3; tentatively, D is TRBD2 (5 bases). The germline V and J ends were trimmed by 4 bases and 3 bases, with 12 bases remaining between them. CDR1 and CDR2 (germline): SGHNT, YYREEE (reference sequence). CDR3 length: 14 residues. The chain's CDR3 is CASSPRGSTDTQYF. The CDR3 nucleotides are TGTGCCAGCAGCCCCCGGGGTTCGACAGATACGCAGTATTTT.

The rearrangement links TRBV7-2 to TRBJ2-2; 9 nucleotides match TRBD2. The CDR3 runs to 17 residues. J was trimmed by 0 bases and V by 3 bases; bases with no gene match: 5. Germline values: CDR1 SGHTA, CDR2 FQGNSA. CDR3 nucleotides: TGTGCCAGCAGCTTCCTAGCGGGAAGGGCGAACACCGGGGAGCTGTTTTTT. The encoded protein is CASSFLAGRANTGELFF.

The chain is built from TRBV11-2 and TRBJ2-7, with TRBD2 matching over 9 bases. Germline CDR1 and CDR2: SGHAT and FQNNGV. V lost 0 bases and J lost 2; bases outside the gene matches: 2. The CDR3 length is 15 residues. CDR3 bases: TGTGCCAGCAGCTTAGAACTAGCGGGTGCCTACGAGCAGTACTTC. Translating gives CASSLELAGAYEQYF.

The rearrangement joins TRBV7-9 to TRBJ2-1, with 7 positions matching TRBD1. The germline gives CDR1 SEHNR, CDR2 FQNEAQ (reference sequence). Trimming cost V 2 bases and J 9 bases; bases outside gene matches: 1. CDR3 size: 12 residues. CDR3 in DNA: TGTGCCAGCAGCTTACCAGGGGGTGAGCAGTTCTTC. Translation gives CASSLPGGEQFF.

V gene TRBV12-5 combines with J gene TRBJ1-4; D not certain. Between the trimmed V and J ends, which lost 4 bases and 2 bases, there was a span of 11 bases. Germline lookup yields CDR1 LGHNT and CDR2 FRNRAP. The CDR3 has 15 amino acids. In DNA form, the CDR3 reads TGTGCTAGTGGTTCCACCGGAGGGACTAATGAAAAACTGTTTTTT. Residues: CASGSTGGTNEKLFF. Full variable domain (missing parts from reference TRBV12-5 and TRBJ1-4): DARVTQTPRHKVTEMGQEVTMRCQPILGHNTVFWYRQTMMQGLELLAYFRNRAPLDDSGMPKDRFSAEMPDATLATLKIQPSEPRDSAVYFCASGSTGGTNEKLFFGSGTQLSVL.

The chain links TRBV7-6 to TRBJ2-7; TRBD1 matches 7 bases. This CDR3 comprises 12 residues. V lost 4 bases and J lost 6; bases outside the gene matches: 3. The germline V gene has CDR1 SGHVS and CDR2 FNYEAQ. The CDR3 nucleotides read TGTGCCAGCAGCTCCCACAGGGGCGAGCAGTACTTC. Translation gives CASSSHRGEQYF.

This clone is a singleton in its sample. The J gene is TRBJ2-1, the V gene TRBV28, with 7 nucleotides matching TRBD2. In germline, CDR1 is MDHEN, CDR2 SYDVKM. Trimming took 2 bases from V and 5 from J; bases not matched to a gene: 9. This CDR3 region has 16 residues. The CDR3 DNA is TGTGCCAGCAGTTTAATAGGGCCTAGCGGTCACAATGAGCAGTTCTTC. Its translation: CASSLIGPSGHNEQFF.

The chain uses TRBV28 and TRBJ2-3; D may be TRBD1 (6 bases). CDR1 and CDR2 from the germline V gene are MDHEN and SYDVKM. This CDR3 is built from 13 residues. The ends were cut back, 5 bases at V and 5 bases at J, with 11 bases in the middle. Written as DNA, the CDR3 is TGTGCCAGCAGTGCGACAGGTCAAGATACGCAGTATTTT. It is translated as CASSATGQDTQYF.

V usage is TRBV7-9 and J usage is TRBJ1-3; the match to TRBD1 covers 7 bases. There are 18 residues in the CDR3. Germline CDR1 SEHNR, CDR2 FQNEAQ (reference sequence). The junction had 14 bases not matched to a gene; V was cut back by 4 bases and J by 2 bases. The CDR3 sequence: CASSYQGQRTFTGNTIYF. The CDR3 coding sequence is TGTGCCAGCAGCTACCAGGGACAGCGAACTTTCACTGGAAACACCATATATTTT.

J is TRBJ2-5 and V is TRBV18; 7 bases are a match to TRBD2. V was clipped by 6 bases and J by 5 bases; unmatched bases: 12. The length of the CDR3 is 15 residues. Germline-derived CDR1 and CDR2 are KGHSH and LQKENI. The CDR3 protein is CASSHSGQKFETQYF. The CDR3 coding sequence is TGTGCCAGCTCCCATAGCGGGCAGAAATTTGAGACCCAGTACTTC.

The V and J genes are TRBV6-5 and TRBJ1-1; D is undetermined. The CDR3 loop spans 12 amino acids. From germline, CDR1 is MNHEY and CDR2 SVGAGI. V lost 4 bases and J lost 4, with 7 bases in between. The CDR3 DNA reads as TGTGCCAGCAGTTCCCCGCGCACTGAAGCTTTCTTT. This encodes CASSSPRTEAFF.

The chain has TRBV10-3 and TRBJ2-3; weak D call: TRBD2 (7 bases). V gave up 1 base and J gave up 8 bases, with 19 bases separating them. Germline V CDR1 and CDR2: ENHRY, SYGVKD. This CDR3 is built from 16 residues. The DNA for the CDR3 is TGTGCCATCAGTGAGTGGGCTAGCGGCCTAGGGGGTACGCAGTATTTT. It yields the protein CAISEWASGLGGTQYF.

The rearrangement joins TRBV4-1 to TRBJ2-1; D call uncertain. Germline V gene sequence: CDR1 MGHRA, CDR2 YSYEKL. The CDR3 is made up of 17 amino acids. V lost 1 base and J lost 0, with 13 bases in between. The chain's CDR3 is CASSQADLGFSYNEQFF. CDR3 bases: TGCGCCAGCAGCCAAGCCGACCTAGGTTTCTCCTACAATGAGCAGTTCTTC.

The chain combines TRBV11-2 with TRBJ2-7; no firm D call. The CDR3 is 17 amino acids. CDR1 and CDR2 from the germline V gene are SGHAT and FQNNGV. Trimming took off 3 bases at V and 0 bases at J, with 18 bases between the two ends. The CDR3 nucleotides read TGTGCCAGCAGCTTTTCCTCAACGATGTCGGGCTCCTACGAGCAGTACTTC. Its protein product is CASSFSSTMSGSYEQYF.

This clone was counted a single time. The genes are TRBV29-1 and TRBJ2-3; 8 nucleotides align to TRBD2. This CDR3 is 14 amino acids long. Losses at the gene ends were 4 bases for V and 4 bases for J; bases not matched to a gene: 7. The germline CDR1 and CDR2 sequences are SQVTM and ANQGSEA. The CDR3 nucleotides are TGCAGCGTTGCTCCTAGCGGGTGGGCAGATACGCAGTATTTT. It yields the protein CSVAPSGWADTQYF.

The CDR3: CASSFGGNTDTQYF. DNA of the CDR3: TGCGCCAGCAGCTTTGGCGGGAACACAGATACGCAGTATTTT. The V gene is TRBV5-1, the J gene TRBJ2-3; maybe TRBD2 (6 bases). The germline V and J ends were trimmed by 2 bases and 2 bases, with 9 bases remaining between them. CDR1 and CDR2 from the germline V gene are SGHRS and YFSETQ. The CDR3 has 14 amino acids.

The CDR3 DNA is TGTGCCAGCAGTAGATACAGGGGTGGGTACAATGAGCAGTTCTTC. Amino acids: CASSRYRGGYNEQFF. V gene TRBV6-5 combines with J gene TRBJ2-1; 7 nucleotides match TRBD1. The V and J ends lost 5 bases and 4 bases, in that order; junction bases with no gene match: 8. The length of the CDR3 is 15 residues. CDR1 is MNHEY and CDR2 is SVGAGI in the germline V gene.

The chain links TRBV7-2 to TRBJ1-5; 9 positions match TRBD1. Trimming removed 5 bases from V and 6 bases from J; junction bases left unmatched: 5. From germline, CDR1 is SGHTA and CDR2 FQGNSA. This CDR3 spans 14 amino acids. CDR3 sequence: CASSQTGGGQPQHF. DNA for the CDR3: TGTGCCAGCAGCCAAACAGGGGGCGGTCAGCCCCAGCATTTT.

V is TRBV7-8 and J is TRBJ2-6, with a tentative D call TRBD1 (6 bases). The V gene's germline CDR1 is SGHVS and CDR2 FQNEAQ. Trimming took 5 bases from V and 3 from J, leaving 14 bases between them. The CDR3 is made up of 16 amino acids. The CDR3 bases are TGTGCCAGCAGCCAATTAACAGGGTTTGGGGCCAACGTCCTGACTTTC. Encoded protein: CASSQLTGFGANVLTF.

The rearrangement uses TRBV20-1 and TRBJ2-3; TRBD2 matches 8 bases. The length of the CDR3 is 11 residues. Germline V lookup: CDR1 DFQATT, CDR2 SNEGSKA (reference sequence). In DNA form, the CDR3 reads TGCACTGCGGGAGGATCAGATACGCAGTATTTT. It specifies CTAGGSDTQYF.

This sequence joins TRBV2 and TRBJ2-2, with D possibly matching TRBD2 (6 bases). The germline CDR1 and CDR2 sequences are SNHLY and FYNNEI. Trimming took 6 bases from V and 6 from J, leaving 17 bases between them. CDR3 size: 15 residues. The CDR3 reads CASRENPAGSGELFF. As DNA, the CDR3 is TGTGCCAGCAGGGAGAACCCTGCGGGATCCGGGGAGCTGTTTTTT. Using reference TRBV2 and TRBJ2-2 for the parts outside the CDR3, the full variable domain is EPEVTQTPSHQVTQMGQEVILRCVPISNHLYFYWYRQILGQKVEFLVSFYNNEISEKSEIFDDQFSVERPDGSNFTLKIRSTKLEDSAMYFCASRENPAGSGELFFGEGSRLTVL.

The chain couples TRBV20-1 to TRBJ2-3; weak D call: TRBD2 (5 bases). Germline-derived CDR1 and CDR2 are DFQATT and SNEGSKA (reference sequence). The CDR3 runs 11 residues. The germline V and J ends were trimmed by 7 bases and 2 bases, with 7 bases remaining between them. The DNA of the CDR3 is TGCAGTGGAGCGGACACAGATACGCAGTATTTT. Its protein is CSGADTDTQYF.